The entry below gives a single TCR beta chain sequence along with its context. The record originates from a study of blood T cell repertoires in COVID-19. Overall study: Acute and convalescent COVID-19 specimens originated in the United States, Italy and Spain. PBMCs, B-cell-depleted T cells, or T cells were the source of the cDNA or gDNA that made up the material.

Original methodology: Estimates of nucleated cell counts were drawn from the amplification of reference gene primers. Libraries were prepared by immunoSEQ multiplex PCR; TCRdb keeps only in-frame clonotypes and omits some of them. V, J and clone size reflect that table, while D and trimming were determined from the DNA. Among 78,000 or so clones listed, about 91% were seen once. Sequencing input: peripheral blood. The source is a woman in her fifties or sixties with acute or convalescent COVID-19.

CDR3 sequence (DNA): TGTGCCTGGAGTATTCAGGGGACTACCTCTGGAAACACCATATATTTT. Its protein is CAWSIQGTTSGNTIYF. The J gene is TRBJ1-3, the V gene TRBV30; TRBD1 might be the D (6 bases). CDR1 is GTSNPN and CDR2 is SVGIG in the germline V gene (reference sequence). There are 16 residues in the CDR3. Trimming removed 2 bases at V and 0 bases at J, with 14 bases between. The variable domain in full, completed from reference TRBV30 and TRBJ1-3, reads SQTIHQWPATLVQPVGSPLSLECTVEGTSNPNLYWYRQAAGRGLQLLFYSVGIGQISSEVPQNLSASRPQDRQFILSSKKLLLSDSGFYLCAWSIQGTTSGNTIYFGEGSWLTVV.